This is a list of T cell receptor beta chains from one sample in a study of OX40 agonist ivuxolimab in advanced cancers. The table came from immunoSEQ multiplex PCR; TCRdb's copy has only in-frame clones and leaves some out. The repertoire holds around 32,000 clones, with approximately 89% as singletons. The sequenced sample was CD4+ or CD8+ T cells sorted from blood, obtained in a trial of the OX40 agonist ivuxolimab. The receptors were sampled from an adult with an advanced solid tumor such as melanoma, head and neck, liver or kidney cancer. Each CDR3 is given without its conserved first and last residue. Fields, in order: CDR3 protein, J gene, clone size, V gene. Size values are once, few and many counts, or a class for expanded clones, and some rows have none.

CDR3 protein: ASSVDFIGQF
J gene: TRBJ2-1
clone size: -
V gene: TRBV28

CDR3 protein: ASGQGTETQY
J gene: TRBJ2-5
clone size: -
V gene: TRBV13

CDR3 protein: ASSTEGRTEETQY
J gene: TRBJ2-5
clone size: -
V gene: TRBV19

CDR3 protein: ASSSETGGIWSSGANVLT
J gene: TRBJ2-6
clone size: -
V gene: TRBV7-6

CDR3 protein: ASSDRVDTEAF
J gene: TRBJ1-1
clone size: once
V gene: TRBV6-1

CDR3 protein: ASSLRTRGLAF
J gene: TRBJ1-1
clone size: -
V gene: TRBV28

CDR3 protein: ASSFGFAGAQETQY
J gene: TRBJ2-5
clone size: -
V gene: TRBV5-1

CDR3 protein: ASSARPGGEQY
J gene: TRBJ2-7
clone size: -
V gene: TRBV7-9

CDR3 protein: ASEGTSGDTQY
J gene: TRBJ2-3
clone size: -
V gene: TRBV27

CDR3 protein: ASSQGGDWTGELF
J gene: TRBJ2-2
clone size: -
V gene: TRBV4-1

CDR3 protein: ASSQVIGIDSPLH
J gene: TRBJ1-6
clone size: -
V gene: TRBV4-1

CDR3 protein: ASTSRQGSEKLF
J gene: TRBJ1-4
clone size: -
V gene: TRBV27

CDR3 protein: ASSPSGHNEQF
J gene: TRBJ2-1
clone size: -
V gene: TRBV4-1

CDR3 protein: AISEGSPEQY
J gene: TRBJ2-7
clone size: once
V gene: TRBV10-3

CDR3 protein: ASGLPPLH
J gene: TRBJ1-6
clone size: -
V gene: TRBV6-5

CDR3 protein: ASRDPDGTDYNEQF
J gene: TRBJ2-1
clone size: -
V gene: TRBV28

CDR3 protein: ASSVTGRPVEQY
J gene: TRBJ2-7
clone size: -
V gene: TRBV6-1

CDR3 protein: ASTDGSGNTIY
J gene: TRBJ1-3
clone size: -
V gene: TRBV2

CDR3 protein: ASSETSVTGELF
J gene: TRBJ2-2
clone size: -
V gene: TRBV6-1

CDR3 protein: ASRDRGGNYEQY
J gene: TRBJ2-7
clone size: -
V gene: TRBV27

CDR3 protein: ASSPRQGQETQY
J gene: TRBJ2-5
clone size: -
V gene: TRBV27

CDR3 protein: ASEGGTEAF
J gene: TRBJ1-1
clone size: -
V gene: TRBV6-1

CDR3 protein: ASSYLTGELF
J gene: TRBJ2-2
clone size: -
V gene: TRBV2

CDR3 protein: AIASGMSYEQY
J gene: TRBJ2-7
clone size: -
V gene: TRBV10-3

CDR3 protein: ASRDNHPSYNSPLH
J gene: TRBJ1-6
clone size: -
V gene: TRBV19

CDR3 protein: ASSLDRNEQF
J gene: TRBJ2-1
clone size: -
V gene: TRBV11-2

CDR3 protein: ASSRTVRSLH
J gene: TRBJ1-6
clone size: -
V gene: TRBV11-2